This TCR beta chain was found in a study of early T cells in non-severe SARS-CoV-2 infection. Study-wide context: Whole-blood bulk RNA, unsorted, was sequenced, and chains were unpaired.

cDNA molecules, individually, were tagged with unique molecular identifiers. TCRdb called the 5' RACE reads again in MiXCR, with one record for every CDR3 protein. The sample yields approximately 45,000 distinct CDR3 sequences, 7.1% seen once. A remark on this clonotype: Its specificity is not known.

Germline CDR1 and CDR2: MNHNS and SASEGT. CDR3 length: 15 amino acids. V gave up 0 bases and J gave up 0 bases, with 8 bases separating them. General study points: A preference for anti-spike CD8 responses marked VDJdb matching, which missed private and CD4 specificities.

The J gene is TRBJ2-5, the V gene TRBV6-1; D call uncertain. The sequencing input was whole blood. The clonotype originates from an adult who was a healthcare worker with PCR-confirmed SARS-CoV-2 infection or an uninfected control (not recorded which). The DNA of the CDR3 is TGTGCCAGCAGTGAAGCAGGTCCATACCAAGAGACCCAGTACTTC. This codes for CASSEAGPYQETQYF.